This T cell receptor (beta chain) came from a study of control samples from healthy donors and cancer patients. This table comes from immunoSEQ multiplex PCR, and its TCRdb copy is limited to in-frame clones, with some not included. The repertoire holds about 170,000 clones, with roughly 90% as singletons. V lost 5 bases to trimming and J lost 3 bases, with 18 bases between them. Per germline, CDR1 SEHNR and CDR2 FQNEAQ (reference sequence). CDR3 length: 16 amino acids. Sequenced sample: blood. This chain joins TRBV7-9 and TRBJ2-3; D gene uncertain. The TCR comes from a young man in good health. The DNA of the CDR3 is TGTGCCAGCAGCGAGAAAGGCTCACTCGCAACAGATACGCAGTATTTT. As protein: CASSEKGSLATDTQYF.